What follows are 9 T cell receptor beta chains derived from one specimen sequenced in a study of T cells after yellow fever vaccination. TCRdb reprocessed the 5' RACE reads with MiXCR, giving one entry per CDR3 protein. Of about 330,000 distinct CDR3 sequences detected, around 6.8% appear once; the ten largest clones hold 18%. The sample was PBMCs, taken around 45 days after the first yellow fever vaccination. These receptors all come from a man between 18 and 29 years old who received the YFV17D yellow fever vaccine.

This clonotype was found many times. V gene TRBV12-3 or TRBV12-4 combines with J gene TRBJ1-3; D remains unclear. Deletions cut 2 bases from V and 0 bases from J, with 14 bases between. The CDR3 runs to 17 residues. The CDR3 DNA reads TGTGCCAGCAGTTTAAAGGTCCTCGGGATCTCTGGAAACACCATATATTTT. Translated: CASSLKVLGISGNTIYF.

A remark on this clonotype: A much larger clone differs by one base, so this may be a read error. The rearrangement uses TRBV20-1 and TRBJ2-7; tentative D call: TRBD2 (5 bases). V was cut by 5 bases and J by 2 bases, with 16 bases left in between. The CDR3 runs to 14 residues. Germline values: CDR1 DFQATT, CDR2 SNEGSKA (reference sequence). The CDR3: CSAFPGLRPYEQYF. The DNA for the CDR3 is TGCAGTGCTTTTCCGGGGTTACGACCCTACGAGCAGTACTTC.

A few counts support this clonotype. This rearrangement joins TRBV7-2 to TRBJ2-3, with D hard to call. V dropped 4 bases and J dropped 0 bases, with 11 bases sitting between them. Per germline, CDR1 SGHTA and CDR2 FQGNSA. The CDR3 is 15 residues long. CDR3: CASSSIVSSTDTQYF. DNA of the CDR3: TGTGCCAGCAGCTCCATTGTCTCTAGCACAGATACGCAGTATTTT.

The gene calls are TRBV29-1 and TRBJ2-3, with D uncertain. The germline V gene encodes CDR1 SQVTM and CDR2 ANQGSEA. This CDR3 has 13 residues. With 4 bases removed from V and 9 bases from J, the gap between germline ends came to 17 bases. The CDR3 DNA is TGCAGCGTTGTAGTCGATCCGCATGGAACGCAGTATTTT. Translation gives CSVVVDPHGTQYF.

This clonotype was found many times. The V call is TRBV5-1, the J call TRBJ2-1; 13 positions agree with TRBD2. In germline, CDR1 is SGHRS, CDR2 YFSETQ. V trimming: 4 bases; J trimming: 7 bases; junction bases outside the gene matches: 2. The CDR3 contains 14 residues. The CDR3 DNA is TGCGCCAGCAGCACTAGCGGGGGGGCTAATGAGCAGTTCTTC. Protein product: CASSTSGGANEQFF.

This chain connects TRBV7-8 to TRBJ1-4; weak D call: TRBD1 (5 bases). Germline V CDR1 and CDR2: SGHVS, FQNEAQ. V lost 2 bases, J lost 11 bases, and 12 bases lay in between. The CDR3 covers 13 residues. The CDR3 region has the DNA TGTGCCAGCAGCTTAAGCCAGGGAGAGAAACTGTTTTTT. It encodes CASSLSQGEKLFF.

This clonotype occurred many times. The chain combines TRBV6-1 with TRBJ2-5; D uncertain. The CDR3 has 12 residues. The V end lost 0 bases, the J end lost 6 bases, and 5 bases lay between the germline ends. Germline V CDR1 and CDR2: MNHNS, SASEGT. Here the CDR3 reads CASSEALKTQYF. For the CDR3, the DNA is TGTGCCAGCAGTGAAGCGTTGAAGACCCAGTACTTC.

This clonotype was counted many times. V usage is TRBV12-3 or TRBV12-4 and J usage is TRBJ1-1; D is undetermined. The CDR3 runs 13 residues. The V and J ends lost 6 bases and 1 base respectively, with 9 bases between them. CDR3 DNA: TGTGCCAGCAGCCCGGACGGGAACACTGAAGCTTTCTTT. It codes for CASSPDGNTEAFF.

The chain employs TRBV28 and TRBJ1-2, with no clear D. The germline V and J ends were trimmed by 10 bases and 5 bases, with 11 bases remaining between them. Germline V gene lookup returns CDR1 MDHEN and CDR2 SYDVKM. The CDR3 sequence is 11 residues long. The CDR3 DNA follows: TGTGCCACGGAGAGTGTATATGGCTACACCTTC. Protein sequence: CATESVYGYTF.